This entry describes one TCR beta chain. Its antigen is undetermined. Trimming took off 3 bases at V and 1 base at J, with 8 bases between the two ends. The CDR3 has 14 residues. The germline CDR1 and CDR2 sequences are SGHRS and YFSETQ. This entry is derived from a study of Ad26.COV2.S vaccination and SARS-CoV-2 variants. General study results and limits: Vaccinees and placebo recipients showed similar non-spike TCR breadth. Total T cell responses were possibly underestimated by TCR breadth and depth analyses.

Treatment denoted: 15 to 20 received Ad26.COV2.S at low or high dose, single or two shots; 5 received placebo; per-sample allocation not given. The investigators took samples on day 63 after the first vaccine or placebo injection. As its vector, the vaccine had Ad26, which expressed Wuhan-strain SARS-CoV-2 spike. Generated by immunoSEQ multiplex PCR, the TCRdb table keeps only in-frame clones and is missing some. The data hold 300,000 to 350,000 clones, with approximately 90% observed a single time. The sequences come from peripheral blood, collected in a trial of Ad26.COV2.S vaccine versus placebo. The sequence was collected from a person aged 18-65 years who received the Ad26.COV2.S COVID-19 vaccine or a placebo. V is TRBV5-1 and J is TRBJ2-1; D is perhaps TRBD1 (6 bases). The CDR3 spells CASSSGESYNEQFF. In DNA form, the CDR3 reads TGCGCCAGCAGCTCAGGGGAGTCCTACAATGAGCAGTTCTTC.